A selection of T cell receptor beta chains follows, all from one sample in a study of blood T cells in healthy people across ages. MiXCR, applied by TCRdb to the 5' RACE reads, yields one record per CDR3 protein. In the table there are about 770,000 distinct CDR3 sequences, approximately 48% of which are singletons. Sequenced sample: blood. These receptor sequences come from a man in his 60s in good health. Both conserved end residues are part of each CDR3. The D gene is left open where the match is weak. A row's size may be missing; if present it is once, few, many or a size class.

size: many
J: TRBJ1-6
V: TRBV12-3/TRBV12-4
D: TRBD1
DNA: TGTGCCAGCACCCGAGCACAGGGGAGTTCACCCCTCCACTTT
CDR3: CASTRAQGSSPLHF

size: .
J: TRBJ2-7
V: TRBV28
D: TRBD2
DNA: TGTGCCAGCAGTCAGGCGGGGGGCAGGGGCGAGCAGTACTTC
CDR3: CASSQAGGRGEQYF

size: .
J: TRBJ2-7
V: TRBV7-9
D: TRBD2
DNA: TGTGCCAGCAGCTTCTACTTAGCGGGTCAGACCTACGAGCAGTACTTC
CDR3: CASSFYLAGQTYEQYF

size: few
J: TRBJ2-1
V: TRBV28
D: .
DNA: TGTGCCAGCAGGGGGACACAGAACAATGAGCAGTTCTTC
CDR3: CASRGTQNNEQFF

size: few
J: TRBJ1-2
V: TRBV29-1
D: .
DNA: TGCACCCGGGCCCGAAAAGGAGGGCATACTAACTATGGCTACACCTTC
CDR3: CTRARKGGHTNYGYTF

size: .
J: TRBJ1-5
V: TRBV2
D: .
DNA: TGTGCCAGCAATTGGGGTATGAATCAGCCCCAGCATTTT
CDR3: CASNWGMNQPQHF

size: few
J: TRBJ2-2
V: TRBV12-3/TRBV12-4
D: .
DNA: TGTGCCAGCAGTTTAGTCCCCGGGAACACCGGGGAGCTGTTTTTT
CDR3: CASSLVPGNTGELFF

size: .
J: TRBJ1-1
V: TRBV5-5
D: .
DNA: TGTGCCAGCAGCTTGGCCATCGTGAACACTGAAGCTTTCTTT
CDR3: CASSLAIVNTEAFF

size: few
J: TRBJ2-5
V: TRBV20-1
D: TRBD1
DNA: TGCAGTGCTCCGGGACAGGGGGTTCAGACCCAGTACTTC
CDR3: CSAPGQGVQTQYF

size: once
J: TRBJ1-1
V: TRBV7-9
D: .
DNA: TGTGCCAGCAGCTTAGCAGGGAGAAGGCTGAACACTGAAGCTTTCTTT
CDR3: CASSLAGRRLNTEAFF

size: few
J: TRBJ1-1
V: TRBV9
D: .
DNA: TGTGCCAGCAGCTCTAAGTCGGGGAACACTGAAGCTTTCTTT
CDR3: CASSSKSGNTEAFF

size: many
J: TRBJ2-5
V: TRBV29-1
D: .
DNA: TGCAGCGTTGACCCCCGGGGCGAGACCCAGTACTTC
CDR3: CSVDPRGETQYF

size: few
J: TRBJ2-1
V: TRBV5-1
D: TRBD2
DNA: TGCGCCAGCAGCGAGCTAGCGGGGCCCTACAATGAGCAGTTCTTC
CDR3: CASSELAGPYNEQFF

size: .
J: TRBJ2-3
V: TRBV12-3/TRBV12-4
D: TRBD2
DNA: TGTGCCAGCAGTTACACTAGCGGGGGGTACACAGATACGCAGTATTTT
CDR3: CASSYTSGGYTDTQYF

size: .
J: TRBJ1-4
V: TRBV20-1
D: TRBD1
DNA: TGCAGTGCTAGATCCGGGAATCCTGACAGGGTAGGGGAAAAACTGTTTTTT
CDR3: CSARSGNPDRVGEKLFF

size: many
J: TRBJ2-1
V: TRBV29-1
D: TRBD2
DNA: TGCAGCGTTGAGGGACTAGCGGGGCCTTACAATGAGCAGTTCTTC
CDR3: CSVEGLAGPYNEQFF

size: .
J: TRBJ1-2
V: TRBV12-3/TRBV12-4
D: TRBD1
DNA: TGTGCCAGCAGCCACCCAATCGGGACAGGGGGCCTTAACTATGGCTACACCTTC
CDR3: CASSHPIGTGGLNYGYTF

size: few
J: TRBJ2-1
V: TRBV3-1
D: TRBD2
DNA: TGTGCCAGCAGCAAAGCGGGGGGCTACAATGAGCAGTTCTTC
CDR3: CASSKAGGYNEQFF

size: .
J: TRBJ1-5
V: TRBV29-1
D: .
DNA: TGCAGCACCGAAGGACGGGGGAGCAATCAGCCCCAGCATTTT
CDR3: CSTEGRGSNQPQHF

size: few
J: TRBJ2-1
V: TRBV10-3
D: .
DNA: TGTGCCATAGCAGTTGGGGATGAGCAGTTCTTC
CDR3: CAIAVGDEQFF

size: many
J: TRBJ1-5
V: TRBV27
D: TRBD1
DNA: TGTGCCAGCAGTGTAACAGGGGTTGGTCAGCCCCAGCATTTT
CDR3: CASSVTGVGQPQHF

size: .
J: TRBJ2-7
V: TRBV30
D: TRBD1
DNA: TGTGCCTGGAGTTCGGGACAGGGCTCCTACGAGCAGTACTTC
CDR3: CAWSSGQGSYEQYF

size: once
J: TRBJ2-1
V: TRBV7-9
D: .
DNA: TGTGCCAGCAGCAAATTGCATAATGAGCAGTTCTTC
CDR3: CASSKLHNEQFF

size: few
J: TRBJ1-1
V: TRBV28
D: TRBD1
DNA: TGTGCCAGCAGTCTACAGGGGTATTTGAACACTGAAGCTTTCTTT
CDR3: CASSLQGYLNTEAFF

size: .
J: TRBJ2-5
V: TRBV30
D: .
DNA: TGTGCCTGGGGTAGCGGACACCCTGGGGAGACCCAGTACTTC
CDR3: CAWGSGHPGETQYF

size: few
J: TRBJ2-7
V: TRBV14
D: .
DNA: TGTGCCAGCAGCATATGCCCAGGGGTGAATTGCGAGCAGTACTTC
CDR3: CASSICPGVNCEQYF